This T cell receptor (beta chain) was identified during a study of response to subunit inactivated influenza vaccine (dated by TCRdb to 2017 to 2018). Notes on the research overall: To follow how T cells responded to a trivalent subunit inactivated influenza vaccine, the researchers relied on deep quantitative profiling of the T cell receptor repertoire.

As regards this clonotype: There is no known antigen for this receptor. The record has no base qualities; no much larger clone is one base away.

The full study reports these points: It was suggested by the authors that each seasonal influenza vaccination may recruit only a limited number of new T cells.

The library was made by RT-PCR. The sequencer was an Illumina HiSeq 2500. Starting from the raw public reads, TCRdb applied fastp trimming at Q25, assembled clones with MiXCR and retained in-frame beta chains. Rows merge per CDR3 protein into single entries with the most common DNA and genes. The sample table holds fewer than 800,000 distinct CDR3 sequences, of which around a sixth were seen once. The top ten constitute roughly 11% of the sample. Trimming takes 2 bases off V and 4 bases off J; junction bases not matched to a gene: 3. From a lookup of the germline V gene (reference sequence), CDR1 and CDR2 are LGHDT and YNNKEL. The CDR3 numbers 14 residues from cysteine through phenylalanine. This entry keeps only the CDR3 DNA: 42 bases, framed from base 1.

The chain is made from TRBV3-1 and TRBJ1-2; 8 central bases correspond to TRBD1. The receptor was derived from a man in his forties or fifties who received an inactivated influenza vaccine. Donor details come from another sample of the same person, matched by shared clones. The source material was PBMCs from blood, sampled approximately 13 days after vaccination. The CDR3 amino acid sequence is: CASSQPGQVYGYTF. The DNA sequence follows: TGTGCCAGCAGCCAACCGGGACAGGTCTATGGCTACACCTTC.